The TCR beta chain under discussion was sequenced for a study of CD8 T cells in Susac syndrome. Study results and caveats: The TCR sequencing and HLA analysis in the study involved a relatively small number of individuals, as the study acknowledged.

Germline CDR1 and CDR2: LGHDT and YNNKEL (reference sequence). The CDR3 sequence is 17 residues long. The V end lost 0 bases, the J end lost 3 bases, and 14 bases lay between the germline ends. Concerning this clonotype itself: Its antigen remains unidentified.

Random hexamers were used to reverse transcribe roughly 0.5 to 1 ug of RNA. TCRdb passed the immunoSEQ multiplex PCR reads through MiXCR, listing each CDR3 protein once. This table has more than 90,000 distinct CDR3 sequences, 90% to 95% appearing once. This clonotype was obtained from a human donor with multiple sclerosis. What was sequenced was CD4+ T cells from PBMCs. The rearrangement uses TRBV3-1 and TRBJ2-2, with D possibly called TRBD1 or TRBD2 (5 bases each). The CDR3 bases are TGTGCCAGCAGCCAAGAGTTTGAGGGGCCGGACACCGGGGAGCTGTTTTTT. Translation: CASSQEFEGPDTGELFF.